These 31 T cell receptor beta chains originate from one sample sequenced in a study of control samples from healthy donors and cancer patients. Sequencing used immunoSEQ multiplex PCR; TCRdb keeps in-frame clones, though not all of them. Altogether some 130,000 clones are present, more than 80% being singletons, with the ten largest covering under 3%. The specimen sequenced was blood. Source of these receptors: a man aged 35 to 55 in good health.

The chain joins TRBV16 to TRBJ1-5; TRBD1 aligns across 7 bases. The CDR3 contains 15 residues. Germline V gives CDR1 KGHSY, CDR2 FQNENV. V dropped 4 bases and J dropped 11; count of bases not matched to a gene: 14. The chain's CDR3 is CASSPYLTGIRSQHF. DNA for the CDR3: TGTGCCAGCAGCCCCTATCTGACAGGGATCAGATCCCAGCATTTT.

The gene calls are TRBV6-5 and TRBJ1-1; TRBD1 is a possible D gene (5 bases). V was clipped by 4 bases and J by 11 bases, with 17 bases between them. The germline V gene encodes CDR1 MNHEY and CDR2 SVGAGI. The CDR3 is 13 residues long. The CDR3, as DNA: TGTGCCAGCAGTTTTGGGACCGGGAAAAACGCTTTCTTT. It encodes CASSFGTGKNAFF.

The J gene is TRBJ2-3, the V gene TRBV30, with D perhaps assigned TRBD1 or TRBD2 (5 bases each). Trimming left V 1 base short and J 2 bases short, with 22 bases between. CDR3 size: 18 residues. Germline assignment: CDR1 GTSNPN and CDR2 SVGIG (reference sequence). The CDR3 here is CAWSGSRTGWGHTDTQYF. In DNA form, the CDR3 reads TGTGCCTGGAGTGGATCCCGGACTGGGTGGGGCCACACAGATACGCAGTATTTT. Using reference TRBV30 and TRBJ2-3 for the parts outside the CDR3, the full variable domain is SQTIHQWPATLVQPVGSPLSLECTVEGTSNPNLYWYRQAAGRGLQLLFYSVGIGQISSEVPQNLSASRPQDRQFILSSKKLLLSDSGFYLCAWSGSRTGWGHTDTQYFGPGTRLTVL.

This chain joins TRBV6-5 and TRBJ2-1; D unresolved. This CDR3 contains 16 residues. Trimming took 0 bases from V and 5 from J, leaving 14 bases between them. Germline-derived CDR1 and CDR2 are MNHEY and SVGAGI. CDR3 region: CASSYSRYPNNNEQFF. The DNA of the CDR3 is TGTGCCAGCAGTTACTCCAGGTACCCGAACAACAATGAGCAGTTCTTC.

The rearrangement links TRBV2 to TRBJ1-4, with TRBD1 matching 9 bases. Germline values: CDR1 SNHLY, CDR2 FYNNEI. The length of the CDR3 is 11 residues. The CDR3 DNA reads TGTACTACAGGGGGCGGGGAAAAACTGTTTTTT. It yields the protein CTTGGGEKLFF.

DNA of the CDR3: TGTGCCAGCACTACAGGGTTGAACACTGAAGCTTTCTTT. Protein: CASTTGLNTEAFF. The chain has TRBV6-5 and TRBJ1-1; possibly TRBD1 for D (6 bases). The CDR3 is 13 amino acids. V shed 7 bases and J shed 0 bases, with 9 bases lying between them. Germline CDR1 reads MNHEY; CDR2 reads SVGAGI.

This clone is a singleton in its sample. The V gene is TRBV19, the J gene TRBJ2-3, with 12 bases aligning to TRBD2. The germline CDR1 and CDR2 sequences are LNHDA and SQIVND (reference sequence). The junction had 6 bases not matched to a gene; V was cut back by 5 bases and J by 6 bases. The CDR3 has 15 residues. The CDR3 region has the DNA TGTGCCAGTAGTCCTGGACTAGCGGGGCGCGATACGCAGTATTTT. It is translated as CASSPGLAGRDTQYF.

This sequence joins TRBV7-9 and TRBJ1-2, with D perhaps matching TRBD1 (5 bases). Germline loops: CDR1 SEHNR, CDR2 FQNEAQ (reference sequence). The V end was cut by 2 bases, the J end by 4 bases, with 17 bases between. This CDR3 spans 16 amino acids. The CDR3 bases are TGTGCCAGCAGCTTAACAACTCAGGGCGGGGGCTATGGCTACACCTTC. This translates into CASSLTTQGGGYGYTF. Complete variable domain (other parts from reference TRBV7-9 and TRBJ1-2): DTGVSQNPRHKITKRGQNVTFRCDPISEHNRLYWYRQTLGQGPEFLTYFQNEAQLEKSRLLSDRFSAERPKGSFSTLEIQRTEQGDSAMYLCASSLTTQGGGYGYTFGSGTRLTVV.

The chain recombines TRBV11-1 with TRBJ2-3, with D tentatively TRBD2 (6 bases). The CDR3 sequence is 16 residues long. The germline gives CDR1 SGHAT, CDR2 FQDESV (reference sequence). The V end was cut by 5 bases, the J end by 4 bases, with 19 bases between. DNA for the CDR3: TGTGCCAGCAGCGGGGTGCTGGGCGGGGCCTCAGATACGCAGTATTTT. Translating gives CASSGVLGGASDTQYF.

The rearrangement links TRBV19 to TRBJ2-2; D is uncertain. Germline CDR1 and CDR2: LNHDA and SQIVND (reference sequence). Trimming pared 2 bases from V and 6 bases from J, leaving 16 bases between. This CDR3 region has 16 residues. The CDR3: CASSILGISRSGELFF. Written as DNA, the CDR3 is TGTGCCAGTAGTATACTTGGGATCTCAAGATCCGGGGAGCTGTTTTTT. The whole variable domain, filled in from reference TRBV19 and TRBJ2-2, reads DGGITQSPKYLFRKEGQNVTLSCEQNLNHDAMYWYRQDPGQGLRLIYYSQIVNDFQKGDIAEGYSVSREKKESFPLTVTSAQKNPTAFYLCASSILGISRSGELFFGEGSRLTVL.

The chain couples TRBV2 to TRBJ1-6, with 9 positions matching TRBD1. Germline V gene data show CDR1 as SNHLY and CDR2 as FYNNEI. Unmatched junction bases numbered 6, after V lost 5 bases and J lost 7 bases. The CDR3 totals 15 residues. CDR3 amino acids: CASSLQGASNSPLHF. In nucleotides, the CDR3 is TGTGCCAGCAGTCTACAGGGGGCATCGAATTCACCCCTCCACTTT.

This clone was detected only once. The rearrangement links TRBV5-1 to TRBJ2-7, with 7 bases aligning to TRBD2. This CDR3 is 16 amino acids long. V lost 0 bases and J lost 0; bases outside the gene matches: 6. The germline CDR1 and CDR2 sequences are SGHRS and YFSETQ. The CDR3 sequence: CASSLEPSGFSYEQYF. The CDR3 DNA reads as TGCGCCAGCAGCTTGGAGCCTAGCGGTTTCTCCTACGAGCAGTACTTC.

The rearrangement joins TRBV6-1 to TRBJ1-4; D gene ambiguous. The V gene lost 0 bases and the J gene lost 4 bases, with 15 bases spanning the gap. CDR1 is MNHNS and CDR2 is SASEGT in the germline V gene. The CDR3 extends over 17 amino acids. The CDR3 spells CASSEAYTRRNNEKLFF. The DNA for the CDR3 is TGTGCCAGCAGTGAAGCTTATACTCGACGGAATAATGAAAAACTGTTTTTT.

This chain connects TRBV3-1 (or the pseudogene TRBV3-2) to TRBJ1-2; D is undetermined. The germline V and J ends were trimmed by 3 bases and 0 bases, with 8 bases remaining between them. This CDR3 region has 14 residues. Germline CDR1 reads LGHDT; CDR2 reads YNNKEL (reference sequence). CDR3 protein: CASSHISSNYGYTF. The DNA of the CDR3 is TGTGCCAGCAGCCACATCAGTTCTAACTATGGCTACACCTTC.

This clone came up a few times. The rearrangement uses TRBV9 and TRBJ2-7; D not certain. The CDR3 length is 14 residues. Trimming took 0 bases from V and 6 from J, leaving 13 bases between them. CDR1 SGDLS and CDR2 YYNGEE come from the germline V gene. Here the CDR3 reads CASSVGSQLGEQYF. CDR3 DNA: TGTGCCAGCAGCGTAGGGTCTCAACTCGGCGAGCAGTACTTC. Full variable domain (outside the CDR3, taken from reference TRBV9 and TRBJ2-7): DSGVTQTPKHLITATGQRVTLRCSPRSGDLSVYWYQQSLDQGLQFLIQYYNGEERAKGNILERFSAQQFPDLHSELNLSSLELGDSALYFCASSVGSQLGEQYFGPGTRLTVT.

CDR3 in DNA: TGTGCCAGCAGTTACGGGACAGGGGCCAATGGCTACACCTTC. This translates into CASSYGTGANGYTF. The chain combines TRBV6-5 with TRBJ1-2; TRBD1 matches 10 bases. The CDR3 is 14 amino acids. Per the germline V gene, CDR1 is MNHEY and CDR2 is SVGAGI. The V segment lost 2 bases and the J segment 6 bases; nucleotides outside the gene matches: 3.

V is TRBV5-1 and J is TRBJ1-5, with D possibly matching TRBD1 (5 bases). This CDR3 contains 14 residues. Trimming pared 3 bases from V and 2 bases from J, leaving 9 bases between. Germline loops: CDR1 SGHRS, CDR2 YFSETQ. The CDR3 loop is CASSSGEGNQPQHF. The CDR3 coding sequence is TGCGCCAGCAGCTCGGGGGAGGGCAATCAGCCCCAGCATTTT.

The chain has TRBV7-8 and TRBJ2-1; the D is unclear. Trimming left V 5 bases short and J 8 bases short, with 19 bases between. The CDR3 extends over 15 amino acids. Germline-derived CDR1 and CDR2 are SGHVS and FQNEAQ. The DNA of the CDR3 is TGTGCCAGCAGCCGATGGTTTTTGGATAGGGATGAGCAGTTCTTC. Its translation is CASSRWFLDRDEQFF.

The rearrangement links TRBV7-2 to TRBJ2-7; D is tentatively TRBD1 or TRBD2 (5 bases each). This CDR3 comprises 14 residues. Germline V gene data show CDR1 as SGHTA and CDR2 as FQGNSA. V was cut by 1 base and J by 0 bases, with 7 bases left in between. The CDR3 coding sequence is TGTGCCAGCAGCTTAGGAGGGACCTCCTACGAGCAGTACTTC. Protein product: CASSLGGTSYEQYF.

CDR3 in amino acids: CASSSDPYNEQFF. As DNA, the CDR3 is TGCGCCAGCAGCTCAGACCCCTACAATGAGCAGTTCTTC. The chain is built from TRBV5-1 and TRBJ2-1, with D unclear. Germline lookup yields CDR1 SGHRS and CDR2 YFSETQ. CDR3 length: 13 residues. V was shortened by 3 bases and J by 2 bases, with 6 bases between the two germline ends.

The CDR3 reads CASSRDRLYEQYF. The CDR3 DNA reads TGTGCCAGCAGCCGGGACAGGTTATACGAGCAGTACTTC. The chain joins TRBV7-8 to TRBJ2-7, with 8 bases identical to TRBD1. Germline V lookup: CDR1 SGHVS, CDR2 FQNEAQ. The V and J ends lost 5 bases and 4 bases, in that order; junction bases with no gene match: 4. The CDR3 loop spans 13 amino acids.

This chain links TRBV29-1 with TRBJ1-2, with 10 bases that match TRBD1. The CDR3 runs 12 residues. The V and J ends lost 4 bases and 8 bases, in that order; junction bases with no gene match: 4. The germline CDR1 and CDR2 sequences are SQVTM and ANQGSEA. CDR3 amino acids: CSVGDRGEGYTF. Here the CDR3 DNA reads TGCAGCGTTGGGGACAGGGGAGAAGGCTACACCTTC.

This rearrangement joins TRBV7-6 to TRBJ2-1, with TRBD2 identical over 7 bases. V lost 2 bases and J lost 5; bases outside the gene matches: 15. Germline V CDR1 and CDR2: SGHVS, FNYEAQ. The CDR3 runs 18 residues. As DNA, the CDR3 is TGTGCCAGCAGCTTATCTGTTGTTACCAGCGGGGTTGACAATGAGCAGTTCTTC. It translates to CASSLSVVTSGVDNEQFF.

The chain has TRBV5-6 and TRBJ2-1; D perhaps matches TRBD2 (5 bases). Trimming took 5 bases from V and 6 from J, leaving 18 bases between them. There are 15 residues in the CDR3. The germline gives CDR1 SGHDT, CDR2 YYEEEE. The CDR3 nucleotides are TGTGCCAGCAGAATCGGGTCCTCTCGGGGCAATGAGCAGTTCTTC. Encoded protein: CASRIGSSRGNEQFF.

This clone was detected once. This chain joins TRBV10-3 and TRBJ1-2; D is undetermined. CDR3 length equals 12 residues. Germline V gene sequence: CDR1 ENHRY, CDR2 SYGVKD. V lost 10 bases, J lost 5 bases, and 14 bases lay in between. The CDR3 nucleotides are TGTGCCACGATGGACCGGACGTATGGCTACACCTTC. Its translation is CATMDRTYGYTF.

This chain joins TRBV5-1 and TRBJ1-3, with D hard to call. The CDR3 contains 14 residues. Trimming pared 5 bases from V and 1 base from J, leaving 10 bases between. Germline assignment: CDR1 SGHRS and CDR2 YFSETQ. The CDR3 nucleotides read TGCGCCAGCAGACGGGATGGATCTGGAAACACCATATATTTT. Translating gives CASRRDGSGNTIYF.

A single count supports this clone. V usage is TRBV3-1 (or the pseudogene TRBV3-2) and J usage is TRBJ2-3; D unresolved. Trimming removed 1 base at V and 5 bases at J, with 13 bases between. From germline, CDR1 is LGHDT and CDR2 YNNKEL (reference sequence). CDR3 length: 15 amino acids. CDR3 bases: TGTGCCAGCAGCCAAGGCCCGGGTGGTCAAGATACGCAGTATTTT. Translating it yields CASSQGPGGQDTQYF.

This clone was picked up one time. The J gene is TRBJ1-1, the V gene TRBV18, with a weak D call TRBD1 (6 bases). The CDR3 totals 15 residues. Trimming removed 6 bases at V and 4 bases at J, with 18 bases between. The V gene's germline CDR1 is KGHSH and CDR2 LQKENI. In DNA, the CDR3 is TGTGCCAGCTCGCATAGTATGGGGGCCGTCACTGAAGCTTTCTTT. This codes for CASSHSMGAVTEAFF.

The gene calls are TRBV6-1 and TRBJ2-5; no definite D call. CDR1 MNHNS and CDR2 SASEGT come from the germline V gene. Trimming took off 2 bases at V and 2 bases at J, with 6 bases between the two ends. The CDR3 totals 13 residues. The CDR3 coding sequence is TGTGCCAGCAGTGAACAGCTACAAGAGACCCAGTACTTC. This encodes CASSEQLQETQYF.

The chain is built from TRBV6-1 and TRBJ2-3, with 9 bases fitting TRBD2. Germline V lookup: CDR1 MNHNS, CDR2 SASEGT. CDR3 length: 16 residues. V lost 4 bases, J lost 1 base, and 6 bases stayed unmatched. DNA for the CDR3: TGTGCCAGCAGTGCCACTAAGCGGGGGGGCACAGATACGCAGTATTTT. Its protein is CASSATKRGGTDTQYF.

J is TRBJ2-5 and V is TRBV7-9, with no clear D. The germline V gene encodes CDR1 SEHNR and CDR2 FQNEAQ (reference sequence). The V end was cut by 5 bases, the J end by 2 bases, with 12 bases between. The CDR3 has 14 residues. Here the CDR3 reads CASSPARFQETQYF. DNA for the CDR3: TGTGCCAGCAGCCCGGCCCGTTTTCAAGAGACCCAGTACTTC.